The text below deals with one T cell receptor beta chain. Its antigen is currently unknown. Researchers took RNA transcripts and amplified the TCR beta CDR3 regions from them. RT-PCR in the first round (using the HTBI primer set) targeted the TCR CDR3. TCRdb redid the calling of the multiplex PCR reads with MiXCR, one entry per CDR3 protein. The profile covers approximately 500,000 distinct CDR3 sequences, with around 42% appearing a single time and about 8.3% taken by the ten largest. The data stem from a study of T cells in Graves' hyperthyroidism and ophthalmopathy. The study enrolled patients aged 18 to 65 with newly diagnosed hyperthyroidism of under 2 months' duration. Diagnoses were made from clinical symptoms, serum measures (thyroxine and TRAb), thyroid ultrasound and orbital computed tomography. CDR3 length: 14 amino acids. V trimming: 5 bases; J trimming: 3 bases; junction bases outside the gene matches: 2.

Study-wide findings and caveats: The blood repertoire included most of the expanded thyroid clonotypes above 0.001.

The gene calls are TRBV12-3 or TRBV12-4 and TRBJ2-2; 8 positions agree with TRBD2. The receptor was isolated from a woman younger than 35 with Graves' hyperthyroidism. The material sequenced was peripheral blood or thyroid tissue (not recorded which). The CDR3 coding sequence is TGTGCCAGCAGTGCACTAGCGGACACCGGGGAGCTGTTTTTT. Protein: CASSALADTGELFF.